This T cell receptor (beta chain) was found in a study of CXCR3-negative and CXCR3-positive naive CD8 T cells. In the case of this clonotype: Its specificity is unknown.

Subsets of CD8+ T cells were each sorted in triplicate at approximately 300,000 cells apiece. Whole-study findings and limits: Similar TRBV-TRBJ usage was seen in naive cells (both CXCR3-negative and CXCR3-positive), but memory cells differed. TCR interaction strength was inferred from TRB CDR3 physicochemistry, as CD5 matched across naive subsets. Both of the naive subsets showed about the same high diversity, but memory CD8+ cells had much less.

The TRB libraries of cDNA were built by UMI-labeled 5' RACE. Following a re-call of the 5' RACE reads, TCRdb has one entry per CDR3 protein and lacks DNA. The listing records tens of thousands of distinct CDR3 sequences. Germline CDR1 reads SGHTA; CDR2 reads FQGTGA. The CDR3 extends over 14 amino acids. This receptor was obtained from a human donor in good health. Some clones in this sample may be carry-over from other donors' samples. This sequence joins TRBV7-3 and TRBJ1-5. The sequenced material came from memory CD8+ T cells from blood. The CDR3 is CASSSFLGNQPQHF.